This T cell receptor (beta chain) emerged from a study of naive and memory T cell subsets. General observations from the study: A few larger clonotypes appeared in naive repertoires, especially CD8, possibly memory cells re-expressing CD45RA. The power law exponent of TCR abundance differed between naive and memory cells.

Two oligonucleotides, mixed equimolar, formed the beta constant-region primer covering TRBC1 and TRBC2. Ligated cDNA was amplified by four rounds of PCR with nested alpha and beta constant-region primers and SP2. TCRdb recomputed calls from the UMI-ligation and nested PCR reads with MiXCR, one row per CDR3 protein. This table holds around 160,000 distinct CDR3 sequences, roughly 22% found once. The CDR3 is 15 residues long. Germline assignment: CDR1 MGHRA and CDR2 YSYEKL. Losses at the gene ends were 5 bases for V and 4 bases for J; bases not matched to a gene: 8. For this clonotype: The antigen remains undetermined.

This clonotype originated in a human donor in good health. Sample: naive CD4+ T cells from blood. This chain uses TRBV4-1 with TRBJ2-1, with 7 bases that match TRBD1. The CDR3 spells CASSSRQGFYNEQFF. For the CDR3, the DNA is TGCGCCAGCAGCTCACGACAGGGCTTTTACAATGAGCAGTTCTTC.